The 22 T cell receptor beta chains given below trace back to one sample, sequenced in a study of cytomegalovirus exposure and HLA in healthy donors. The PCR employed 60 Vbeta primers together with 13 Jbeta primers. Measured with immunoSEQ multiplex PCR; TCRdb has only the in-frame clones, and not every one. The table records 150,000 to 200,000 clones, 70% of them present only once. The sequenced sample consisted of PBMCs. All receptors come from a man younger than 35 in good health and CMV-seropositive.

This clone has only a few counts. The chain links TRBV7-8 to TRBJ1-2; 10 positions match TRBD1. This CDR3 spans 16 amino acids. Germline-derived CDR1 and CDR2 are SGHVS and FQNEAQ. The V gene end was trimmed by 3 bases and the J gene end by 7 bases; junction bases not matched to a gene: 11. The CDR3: CASSFGLTGGTGGYTF. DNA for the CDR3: TGTGCCAGCAGCTTCGGCCTGACAGGGGGCACGGGTGGCTACACCTTC.

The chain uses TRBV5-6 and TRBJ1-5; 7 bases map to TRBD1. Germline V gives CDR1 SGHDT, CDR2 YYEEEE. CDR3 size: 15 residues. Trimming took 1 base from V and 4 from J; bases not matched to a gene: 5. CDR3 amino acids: CASSLLARGNQPQHF. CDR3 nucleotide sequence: TGTGCCAGCAGCTTGTTGGCCAGGGGGAATCAGCCCCAGCATTTT. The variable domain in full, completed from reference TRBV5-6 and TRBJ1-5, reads DAGVTQSPTHLIKTRGQQVTLRCSPKSGHDTVSWYQQALGQGPQFIFQYYEEEERQRGNFPDRFSGHQFPNYSSELNVNALLLGDSALYLCASSLLARGNQPQHFGDGTRLSIL.

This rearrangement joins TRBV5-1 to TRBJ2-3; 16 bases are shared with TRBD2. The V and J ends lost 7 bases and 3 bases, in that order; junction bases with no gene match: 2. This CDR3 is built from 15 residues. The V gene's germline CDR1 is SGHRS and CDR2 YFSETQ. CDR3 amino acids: CASRGLAGGTDTQYF. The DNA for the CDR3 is TGCGCCAGCCGGGGACTAGCGGGAGGGACAGATACGCAGTATTTT.

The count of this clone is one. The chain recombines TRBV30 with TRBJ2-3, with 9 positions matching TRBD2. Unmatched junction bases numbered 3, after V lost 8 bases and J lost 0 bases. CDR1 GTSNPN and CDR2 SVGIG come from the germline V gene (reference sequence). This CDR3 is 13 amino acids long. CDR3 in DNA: TGTGCCGGTGCGGGGGGGAGCACAGATACGCAGTATTTT. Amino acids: CAGAGGSTDTQYF.

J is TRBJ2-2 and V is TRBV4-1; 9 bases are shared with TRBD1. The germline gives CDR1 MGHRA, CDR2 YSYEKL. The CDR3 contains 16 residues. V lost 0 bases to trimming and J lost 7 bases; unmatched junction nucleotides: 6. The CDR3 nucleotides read TGCGCCAGCAGCCAAGAACCGGACAGGGGCAACGGGGAGCTGTTTTTT. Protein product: CASSQEPDRGNGELFF.

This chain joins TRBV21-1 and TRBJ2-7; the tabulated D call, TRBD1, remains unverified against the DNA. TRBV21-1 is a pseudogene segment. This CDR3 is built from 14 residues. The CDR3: CASSKERDSYEQYV. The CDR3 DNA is TGTGCCAGCAGCAAAGAAAGAGACAGCTACGAGCAGTACGTC.

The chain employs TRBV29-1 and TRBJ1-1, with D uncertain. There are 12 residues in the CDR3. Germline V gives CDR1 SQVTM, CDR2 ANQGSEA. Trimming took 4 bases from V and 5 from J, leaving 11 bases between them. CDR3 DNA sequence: TGCAGCGTTGCTATCGCGGGTACTGAAGCTTTCTTT. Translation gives CSVAIAGTEAFF.

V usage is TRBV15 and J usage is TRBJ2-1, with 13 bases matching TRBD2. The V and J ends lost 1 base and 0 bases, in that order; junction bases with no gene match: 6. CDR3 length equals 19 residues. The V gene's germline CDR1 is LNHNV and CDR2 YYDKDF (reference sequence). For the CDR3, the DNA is TGTGCCACCAGCAGAGTGGGACTAGCGGGACGGAGCTCCTACAATGAGCAGTTCTTC. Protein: CATSRVGLAGRSSYNEQFF.

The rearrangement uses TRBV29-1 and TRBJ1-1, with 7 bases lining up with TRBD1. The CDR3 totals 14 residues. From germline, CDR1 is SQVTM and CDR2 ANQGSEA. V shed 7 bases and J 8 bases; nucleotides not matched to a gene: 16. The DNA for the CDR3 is TGCAGCGGATACAGGGGCGACACTCCTAAAGAAGCTTTCTTT. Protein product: CSGYRGDTPKEAFF.

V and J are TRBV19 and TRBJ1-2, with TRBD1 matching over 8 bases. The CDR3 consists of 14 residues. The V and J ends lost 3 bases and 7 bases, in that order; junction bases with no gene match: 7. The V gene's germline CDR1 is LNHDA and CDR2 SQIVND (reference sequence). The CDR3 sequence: CASSMDREASGYTF. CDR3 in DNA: TGTGCCAGTAGTATGGACAGGGAGGCAAGTGGCTACACCTTC.

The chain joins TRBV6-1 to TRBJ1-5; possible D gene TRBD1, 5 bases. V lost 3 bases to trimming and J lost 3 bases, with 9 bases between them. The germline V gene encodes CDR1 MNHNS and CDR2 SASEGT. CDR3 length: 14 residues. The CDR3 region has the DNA TGTGCCAGCAGTGAGTTAGGGGTCAATCAGCCCCAGCATTTT. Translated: CASSELGVNQPQHF.

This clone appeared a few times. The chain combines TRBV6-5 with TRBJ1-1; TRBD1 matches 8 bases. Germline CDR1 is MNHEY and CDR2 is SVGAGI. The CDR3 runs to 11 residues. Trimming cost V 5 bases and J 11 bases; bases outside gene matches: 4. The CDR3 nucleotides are TGTGCCAGCAGTCGTCAGGGGGCGGCTTTCTTT. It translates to CASSRQGAAFF.

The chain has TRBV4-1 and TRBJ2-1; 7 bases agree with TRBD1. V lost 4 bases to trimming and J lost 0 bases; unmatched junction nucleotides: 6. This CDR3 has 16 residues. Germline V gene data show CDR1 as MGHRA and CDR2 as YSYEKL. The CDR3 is CASSPEGGASYNEQFF. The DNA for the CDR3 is TGCGCCAGCAGCCCCGAAGGGGGCGCCTCCTACAATGAGCAGTTCTTC.

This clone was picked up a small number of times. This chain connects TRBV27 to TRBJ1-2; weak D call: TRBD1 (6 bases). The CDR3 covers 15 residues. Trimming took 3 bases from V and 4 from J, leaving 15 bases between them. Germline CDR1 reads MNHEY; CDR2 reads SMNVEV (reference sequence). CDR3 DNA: TGTGCCAGCAGTTTGGGCTCTACAGGGATCTATGGCTACACCTTC. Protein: CASSLGSTGIYGYTF.

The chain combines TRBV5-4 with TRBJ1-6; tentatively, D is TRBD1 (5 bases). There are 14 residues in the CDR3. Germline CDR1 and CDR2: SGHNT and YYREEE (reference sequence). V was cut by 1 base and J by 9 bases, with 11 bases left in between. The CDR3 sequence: CASSLKGLPSPLHF. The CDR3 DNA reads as TGTGCCAGCAGCTTGAAGGGACTACCTTCACCCCTCCACTTT.

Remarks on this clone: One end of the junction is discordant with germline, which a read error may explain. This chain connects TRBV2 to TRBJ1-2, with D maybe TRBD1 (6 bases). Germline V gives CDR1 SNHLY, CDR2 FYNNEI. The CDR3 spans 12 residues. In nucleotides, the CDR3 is TGTGCCAGCAGTGCGGGACAACCCTTTGGGCTCTTC. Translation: CASSAGQPFGLF.

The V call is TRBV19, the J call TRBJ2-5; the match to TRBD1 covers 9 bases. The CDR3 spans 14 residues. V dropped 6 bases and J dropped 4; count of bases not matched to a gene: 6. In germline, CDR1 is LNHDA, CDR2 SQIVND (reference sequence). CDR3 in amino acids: CASSLTGGRETQYF. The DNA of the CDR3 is TGTGCCAGTAGCCTAACAGGGGGCCGAGAGACCCAGTACTTC. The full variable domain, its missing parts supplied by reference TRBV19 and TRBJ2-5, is DGGITQSPKYLFRKEGQNVTLSCEQNLNHDAMYWYRQDPGQGLRLIYYSQIVNDFQKGDIAEGYSVSREKKESFPLTVTSAQKNPTAFYLCASSLTGGRETQYFGPGTRLLVL.

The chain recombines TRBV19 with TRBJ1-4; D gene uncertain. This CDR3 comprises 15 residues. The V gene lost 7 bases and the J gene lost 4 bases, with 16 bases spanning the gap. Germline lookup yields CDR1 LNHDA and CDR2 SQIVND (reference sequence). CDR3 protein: CASNPGVRNNEKLFF. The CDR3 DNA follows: TGTGCCAGTAATCCCGGGGTTAGGAATAATGAAAAACTGTTTTTT.

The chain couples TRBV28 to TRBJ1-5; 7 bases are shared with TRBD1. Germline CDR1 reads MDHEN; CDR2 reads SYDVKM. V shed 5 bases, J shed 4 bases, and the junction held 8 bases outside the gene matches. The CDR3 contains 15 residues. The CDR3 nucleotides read TGTGCCAGCAGTACCTACCGACAGGGTAATCAGCCCCAGCATTTT. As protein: CASSTYRQGNQPQHF.

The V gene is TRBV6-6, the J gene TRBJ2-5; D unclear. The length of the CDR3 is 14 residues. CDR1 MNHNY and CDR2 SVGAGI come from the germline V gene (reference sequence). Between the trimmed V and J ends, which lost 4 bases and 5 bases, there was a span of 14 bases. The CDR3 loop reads CASSLSEASETQYF. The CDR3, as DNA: TGTGCCAGCAGTTTGTCCGAGGCTTCTGAGACCCAGTACTTC.

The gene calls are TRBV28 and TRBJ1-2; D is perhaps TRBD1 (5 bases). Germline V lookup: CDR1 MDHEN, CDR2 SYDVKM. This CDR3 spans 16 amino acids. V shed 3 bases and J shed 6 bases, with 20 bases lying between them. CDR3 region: CASSFPTGGMGDGYTF. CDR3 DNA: TGTGCCAGCAGTTTCCCTACAGGAGGGATGGGGGATGGCTACACCTTC.

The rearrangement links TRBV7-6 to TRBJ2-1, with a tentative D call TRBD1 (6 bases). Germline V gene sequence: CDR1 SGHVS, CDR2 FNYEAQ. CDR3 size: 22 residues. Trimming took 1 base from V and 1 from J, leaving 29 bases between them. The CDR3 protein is CASSLGLGFGGRGGVSYNEQFF. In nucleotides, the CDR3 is TGTGCCAGCAGCTTAGGCCTCGGTTTTGGGGGCCGTGGGGGAGTGTCCTACAATGAGCAGTTCTTC.